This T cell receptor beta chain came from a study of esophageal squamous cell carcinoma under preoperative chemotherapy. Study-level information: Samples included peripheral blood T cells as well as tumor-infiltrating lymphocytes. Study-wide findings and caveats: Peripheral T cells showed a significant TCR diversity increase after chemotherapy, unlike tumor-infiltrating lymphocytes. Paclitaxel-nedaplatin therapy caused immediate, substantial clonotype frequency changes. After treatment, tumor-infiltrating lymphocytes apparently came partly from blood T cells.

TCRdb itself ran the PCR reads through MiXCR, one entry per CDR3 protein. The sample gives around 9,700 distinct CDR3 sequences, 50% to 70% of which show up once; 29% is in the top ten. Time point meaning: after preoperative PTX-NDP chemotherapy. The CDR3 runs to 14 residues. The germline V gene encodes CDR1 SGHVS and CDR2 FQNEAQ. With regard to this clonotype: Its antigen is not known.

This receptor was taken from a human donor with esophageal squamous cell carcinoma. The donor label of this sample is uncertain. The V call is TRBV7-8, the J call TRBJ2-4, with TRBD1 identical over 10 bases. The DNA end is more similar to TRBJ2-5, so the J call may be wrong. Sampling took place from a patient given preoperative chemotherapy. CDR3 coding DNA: TGTGCCAGCAGCGTGACAGGGGGCATGGAGACCCAGTACTTC. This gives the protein CASSVTGGMETQYF.